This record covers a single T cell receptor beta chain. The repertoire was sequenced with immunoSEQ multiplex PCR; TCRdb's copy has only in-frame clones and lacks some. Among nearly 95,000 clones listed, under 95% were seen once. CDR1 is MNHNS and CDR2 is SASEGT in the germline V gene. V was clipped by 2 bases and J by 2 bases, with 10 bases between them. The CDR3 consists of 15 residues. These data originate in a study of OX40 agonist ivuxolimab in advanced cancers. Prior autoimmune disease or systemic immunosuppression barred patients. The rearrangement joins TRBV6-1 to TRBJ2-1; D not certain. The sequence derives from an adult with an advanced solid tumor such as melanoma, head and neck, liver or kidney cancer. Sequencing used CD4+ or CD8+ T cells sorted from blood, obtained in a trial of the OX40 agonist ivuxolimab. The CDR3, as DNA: TGTGCCAGCAGTGAATACTCGGCCCCCTACAATGAGCAGTTCTTC. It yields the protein CASSEYSAPYNEQFF.